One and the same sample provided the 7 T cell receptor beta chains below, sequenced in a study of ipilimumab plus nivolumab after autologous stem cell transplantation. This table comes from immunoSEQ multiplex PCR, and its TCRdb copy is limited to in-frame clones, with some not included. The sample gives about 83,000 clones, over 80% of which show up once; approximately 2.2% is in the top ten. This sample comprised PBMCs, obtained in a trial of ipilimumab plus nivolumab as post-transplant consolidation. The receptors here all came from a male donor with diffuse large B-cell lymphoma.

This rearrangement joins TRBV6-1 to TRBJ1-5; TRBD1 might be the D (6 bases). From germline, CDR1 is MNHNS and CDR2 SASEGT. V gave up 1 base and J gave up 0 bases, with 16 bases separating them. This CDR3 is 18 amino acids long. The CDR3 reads CASSEELTGIRSNQPQHF. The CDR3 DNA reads TGTGCCAGCAGTGAAGAATTGACAGGAATTCGTAGCAATCAGCCCCAGCATTTT.

In DNA form, the CDR3 reads TGTGCCAGCCAACCCGGGGATATTAATTCACCCCTCCACTTT. Its translation is CASQPGDINSPLHF. V gene TRBV6-5 combines with J gene TRBJ1-6; D call uncertain. The CDR3 has 14 amino acids. Germline CDR1 and CDR2: MNHEY and SVGAGI. Trimming removed 8 bases from V and 6 bases from J, with 14 bases in between.

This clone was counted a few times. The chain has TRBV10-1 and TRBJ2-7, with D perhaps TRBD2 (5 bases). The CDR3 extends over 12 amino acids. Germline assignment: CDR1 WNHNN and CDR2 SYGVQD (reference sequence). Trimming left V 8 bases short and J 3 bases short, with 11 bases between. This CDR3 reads CASVTRGYEQYF. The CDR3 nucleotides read TGCGCCAGCGTGACACGGGGCTACGAGCAGTACTTC.

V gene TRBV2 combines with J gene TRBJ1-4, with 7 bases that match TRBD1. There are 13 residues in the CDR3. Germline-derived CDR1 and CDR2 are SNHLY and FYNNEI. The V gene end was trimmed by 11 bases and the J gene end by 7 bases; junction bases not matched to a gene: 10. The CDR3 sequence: CAGRTGASEKLFF. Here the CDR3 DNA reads TGTGCCGGGCGGACAGGAGCCTCTGAAAAACTGTTTTTT.

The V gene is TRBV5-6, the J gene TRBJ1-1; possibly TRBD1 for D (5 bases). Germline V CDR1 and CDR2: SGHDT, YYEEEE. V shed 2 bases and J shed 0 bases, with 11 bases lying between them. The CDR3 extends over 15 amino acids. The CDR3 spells CASSFWGVVNTEAFF. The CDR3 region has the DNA TGTGCCAGCAGCTTTTGGGGGGTCGTGAACACTGAAGCTTTCTTT.

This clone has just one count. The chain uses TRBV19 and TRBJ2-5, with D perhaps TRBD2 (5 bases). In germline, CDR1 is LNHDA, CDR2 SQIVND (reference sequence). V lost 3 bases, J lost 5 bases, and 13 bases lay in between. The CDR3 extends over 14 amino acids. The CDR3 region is CASSMWSGSETQYF. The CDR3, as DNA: TGTGCCAGTAGTATGTGGTCGGGATCGGAGACCCAGTACTTC.

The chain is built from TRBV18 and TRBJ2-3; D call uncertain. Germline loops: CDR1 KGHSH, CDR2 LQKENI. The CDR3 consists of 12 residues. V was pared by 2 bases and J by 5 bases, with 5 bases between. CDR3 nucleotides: TGTGCCAGCTCACCATCTGGAGATACGCAGTATTTT. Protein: CASSPSGDTQYF. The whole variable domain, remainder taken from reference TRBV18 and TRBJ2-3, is NAGVMQNPRHLVRRRGQEARLRCSPMKGHSHVYWYRQLPEEGLKFMVYLQKENIIDESGMPKERFSAEFPKEGPSILRIQQVVRGDSAAYFCASSPSGDTQYFGPGTRLTVL.